Described below is a single T cell receptor (beta chain) sequence and its context. No antigen is known for it. This CDR3 has 16 residues. The germline V gene has CDR1 LGHDT and CDR2 YNNKEL (reference sequence). The ends were cut back, 2 bases at V and 7 bases at J, with 20 bases in the middle. This record belongs to a study of blood T cells in healthy people across ages. Findings and limits, study-wide: In older individuals, TCR beta diversity per million T cells was lower, falling roughly linearly with age. In long-lived donors, naive CD4+ cell counts and diversity exceeded those of aged donors.

The use of a sample-barcoded 5' primer and a J-beta primer mix characterized a second PCR of 7 to 11 cycles. TCRdb reprocessed the 5' RACE reads via MiXCR and lists one record per CDR3 protein. The table records 780,000 or so distinct CDR3 sequences, roughly 25% of them present only once. This sample was shared with a second study, whose subject was T cells of mothers and their children. From that second work: Over 9.5 million reads per mother and around 3.2 million per child were obtained.

This receptor was identified in a boy aged 10-17 years in good health. Sequenced: blood. This rearrangement joins TRBV3-1 to TRBJ1-2; weak D call: TRBD1 (5 bases). CDR3 amino acids: CASSQLKLNQGAGYTF. In DNA, the CDR3 is TGTGCCAGCAGCCAACTAAAACTAAACCAGGGTGCTGGCTACACCTTC.